The source of this T cell receptor beta chain is a study of cytomegalovirus exposure and HLA in healthy donors. General observations from the study: CMV serostatus stood as the only immune exposure information on hand.

This clone was counted only a few times. Its antigen is currently unknown. The PCR made use of 60 Vbeta and 13 Jbeta primers. The table came from immunoSEQ multiplex PCR; TCRdb's copy has only in-frame clones and leaves some out. Here the sample spans 200,000 to 250,000 clones, about three quarters being singletons. This CDR3 has 16 residues. Germline CDR1 SQVTM, CDR2 ANQGSEA. J gave up 3 bases and V 2 bases, and 11 bases lay outside the gene matches. The TCR comes from a man aged 18-30 years in good health and CMV-seronegative. The V gene is TRBV29-1, the J gene TRBJ2-7; 9 bases are shared with TRBD1. Sequencing was done on a sample of PBMCs. CDR3 sequence reads: CSVELREQGAIYEQYF. Written as DNA, the CDR3 is TGCAGCGTTGAACTCCGGGAACAGGGGGCCATCTACGAGCAGTACTTC.